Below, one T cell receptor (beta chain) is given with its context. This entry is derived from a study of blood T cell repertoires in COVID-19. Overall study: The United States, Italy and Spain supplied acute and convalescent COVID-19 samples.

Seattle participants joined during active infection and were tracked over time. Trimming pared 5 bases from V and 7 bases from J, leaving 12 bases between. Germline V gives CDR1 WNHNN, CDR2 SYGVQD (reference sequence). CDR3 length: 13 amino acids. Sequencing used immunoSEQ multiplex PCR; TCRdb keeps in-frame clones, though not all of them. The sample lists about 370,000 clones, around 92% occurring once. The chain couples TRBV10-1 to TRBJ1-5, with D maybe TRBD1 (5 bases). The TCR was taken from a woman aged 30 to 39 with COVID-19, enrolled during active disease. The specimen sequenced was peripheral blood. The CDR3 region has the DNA TGCGCCAGCAGTCAGGACACTCTACAGCCCCAGCATTTT. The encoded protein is CASSQDTLQPQHF.